The TCR beta chain under discussion was sequenced for a study of blood T cell repertoires in COVID-19. On the study more broadly: PBMCs, B-cell-depleted T cells, or T cells were the source of the cDNA or gDNA that made up the material.

The CDR3 runs 14 residues. V lost 0 bases to trimming and J lost 5 bases, with 6 bases between them. Germline lookup yields CDR1 SGDLS and CDR2 YYNGEE. Authors' processing steps: Amplification of reference gene primers was used by the study to estimate nucleated cell counts. The repertoire was sequenced with immunoSEQ multiplex PCR; TCRdb's copy has only in-frame clones and lacks some. For V, J and clone size, that table is used; D and trimming come from the DNA. The data hold about 200,000 clones, with roughly 80% observed a single time. The receptor's source is a woman at least 80 years old with acute or convalescent COVID-19. The source material was peripheral blood. The genes are TRBV9 and TRBJ1-6; D remains ambiguous. The CDR3 here is CASSVDDNNSPLHF. Written as DNA, the CDR3 is TGTGCCAGCAGCGTAGATGACAATAATTCACCCCTCCACTTT.